This T cell receptor beta chain was observed in a study of OX40 agonist ivuxolimab in advanced cancers. Here immunoSEQ multiplex PCR was the method, and the copy in TCRdb shows in-frame clones only, minus some. This repertoire shows roughly 120,000 clones, roughly 90% found once; its top ten account for 0.27%. Germline lookup yields CDR1 SGHNT and CDR2 YYREEE (reference sequence). Losses at the gene ends were 4 bases for V and 2 bases for J; bases not matched to a gene: 5. There are 15 residues in the CDR3. The rearrangement joins TRBV5-4 to TRBJ2-1; TRBD2 matches 8 bases. Sequences were derived from CD4+ or CD8+ T cells sorted from blood, sampled in a trial of the OX40 agonist ivuxolimab. The clonotype comes from an adult with an advanced solid tumor such as melanoma, head and neck, liver or kidney cancer. The DNA of the CDR3 is TGTGCCAGCAGCGCTAGCGGGCCTGCCTACAATGAGCAGTTCTTC. Amino acids: CASSASGPAYNEQFF. The variable domain in full, with the rest retrieved from reference TRBV5-4 and TRBJ2-1, is ETGVTQSPTHLIKTRGQQVTLRCSSQSGHNTVSWYQQALGQGPQFIFQYYREEENGRGNFPPRFSGLQFPNYSSELNVNALELDDSALYLCASSASGPAYNEQFFGPGTRLTVL.